This TCR beta chain was captured in a study of T cell repertoires in cytomegalovirus infection. TCRdb recomputed calls from the reads with MiXCR, one row per CDR3 protein. The table lists 270,000 or so distinct CDR3 sequences, approximately 17% of them singletons. This clonotype has only a few counts. This CDR3 is 16 amino acids long. V lost 8 bases and J lost 2; bases outside the gene matches: 9. Germline CDR1 is LNHDA and CDR2 is SQIVND (reference sequence). Material: CD8+ T cells from PBMCs. The receptor comes from a human donor in good health (CMV status not recorded). Some clones in this sample may be carry-over from other donors' samples. The chain uses TRBV19 and TRBJ2-1; 10 bases are shared with TRBD1. CDR3 sequence: CASQLGTGVTYNEQFF. The DNA for the CDR3 is TGTGCCAGTCAGCTAGGGACAGGGGTCACCTACAATGAGCAGTTCTTC.